The clone carrying this T cell receptor (beta chain) was picked up a small number of times. Its antigen remains unknown. Reverse transcription of all isolated RNA meant that expressed TCRB transcripts were sequenced. TCRdb's copy holds only in-frame clones and misses some; the assay was immunoSEQ multiplex PCR. This sample has roughly 310,000 clones; around 10% occur once, and the top ten carry more than 0.015%. This entry belongs to a study of beta chain features in type 1 diabetes. Across the whole study: No patient-donor differences in age, gender, total cells or subset yield.

Trimming took off 0 bases at V and 6 bases at J, with 15 bases between the two ends. The CDR3 runs to 14 residues. Per germline, CDR1 GTSNPN and CDR2 SVGIG (reference sequence). Study-wide points: Lower insertion and higher deletion counts appeared at VDJ junctions in type 1 diabetes patients.

This chain joins TRBV30 and TRBJ2-7, with TRBD1 as a possible D gene (5 bases). Sequencing was performed on naive CD4+ T cells from blood. This TCR came from a woman in her 30s in good health. CDR3 sequence reads: CAWSVGPRLGEQYF. The CDR3 DNA reads TGTGCCTGGAGTGTGGGGCCCCGCCTGGGCGAGCAGTACTTC.